This T cell receptor beta chain came from a study of graft-versus-host responses after intestinal transplantation. Sequencing was performed with immunoSEQ multiplex PCR; in TCRdb, only in-frame clones are kept and a portion is missing. The sample includes 9,000 to 15,000 clones, 60% to 75% seen only once; the top ten take about 4.3%. Germline loops: CDR1 SGHNT, CDR2 YYREEE (reference sequence). The CDR3 is 15 residues long. V lost 6 bases and J lost 4; bases outside the gene matches: 11. Tissue processing of the graft released intraepithelial and lamina propria lymphocytes from it. Source: ileum tissue, taken 142 days after intestinal transplantation. The chain uses TRBV5-4 and TRBJ2-5; 8 positions match TRBD2. The receptor was isolated from a human patient who received an intestinal transplant, so some T cells may come from the graft donor. CDR3 amino acids: CASKRRGGLGETQYF. CDR3 sequence (DNA): TGTGCCAGCAAAAGACGGGGGGGCCTTGGAGAGACCCAGTACTTC.